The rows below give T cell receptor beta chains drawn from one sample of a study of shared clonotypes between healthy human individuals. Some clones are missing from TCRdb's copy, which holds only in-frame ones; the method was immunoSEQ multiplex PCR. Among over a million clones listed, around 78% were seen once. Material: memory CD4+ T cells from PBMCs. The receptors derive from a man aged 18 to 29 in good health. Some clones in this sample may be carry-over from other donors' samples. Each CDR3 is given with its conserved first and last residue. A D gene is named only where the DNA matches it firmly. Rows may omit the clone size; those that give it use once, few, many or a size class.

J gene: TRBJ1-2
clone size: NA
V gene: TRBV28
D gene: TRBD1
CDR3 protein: CASSRGTGVYGYTF
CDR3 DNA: TGTGCCAGCAGTAGGGGCACAGGGGTTTATGGCTACACCTTC

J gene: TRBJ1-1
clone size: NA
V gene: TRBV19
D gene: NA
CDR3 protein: CASSSSERRAFF
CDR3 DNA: TGTGCCAGTAGTTCAAGTGAGCGGCGAGCTTTCTTT

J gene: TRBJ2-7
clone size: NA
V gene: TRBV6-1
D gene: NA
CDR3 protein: CASRELTGTQGLNF
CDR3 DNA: TGTGCCAGCAGGGAATTGACCGGGACACAAGGATTAAACTTC

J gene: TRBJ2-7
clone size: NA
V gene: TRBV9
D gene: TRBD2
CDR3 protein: CASSERGTSADEQYF
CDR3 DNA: TGTGCCAGCAGCGAGAGGGGGACTAGCGCGGATGAGCAGTACTTC

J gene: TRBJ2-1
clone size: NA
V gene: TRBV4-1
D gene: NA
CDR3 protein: CASSQVNIHEQFF
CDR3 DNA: TGCGCCAGCAGCCAAGTCAATATCCATGAGCAGTTCTTC

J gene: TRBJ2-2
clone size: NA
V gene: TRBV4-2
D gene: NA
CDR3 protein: CASSQGASWTGELFF
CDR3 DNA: TGTGCCAGCAGCCAAGGGGCTAGCTGGACCGGGGAGCTGTTTTTT

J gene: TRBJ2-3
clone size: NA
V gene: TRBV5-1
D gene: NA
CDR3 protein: CASSLDREADTQYF
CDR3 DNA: TGCGCCAGCAGCTTGGACAGGGAGGCAGATACGCAGTATTTT

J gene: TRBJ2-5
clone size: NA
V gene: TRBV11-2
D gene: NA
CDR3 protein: CASSLIRGETQYF
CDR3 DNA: TGTGCCAGCAGCCTAATTAGGGGGGAGACCCAGTACTTC

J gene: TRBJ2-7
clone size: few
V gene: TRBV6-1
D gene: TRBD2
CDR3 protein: CASSPGLAAYEQYF
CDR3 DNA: TGTGCCAGCAGCCCGGGACTAGCAGCCTACGAGCAGTACTTC

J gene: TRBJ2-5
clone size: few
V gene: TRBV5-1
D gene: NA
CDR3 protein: CASSLGGNVQETQYF
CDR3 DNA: TGCGCCAGCAGCTTGGGGGGGAATGTCCAAGAGACCCAGTACTTC

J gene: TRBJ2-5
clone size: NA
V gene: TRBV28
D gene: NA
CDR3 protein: CASSFGPEETQYF
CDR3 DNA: TGTGCCAGCAGTTTTGGGCCTGAGGAGACCCAGTACTTC

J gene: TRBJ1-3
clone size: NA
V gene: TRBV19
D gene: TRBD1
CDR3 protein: CASSMRGHSGNTIYF
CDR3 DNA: TGTGCCAGTAGTATGAGGGGGCACTCTGGAAACACCATATATTTT

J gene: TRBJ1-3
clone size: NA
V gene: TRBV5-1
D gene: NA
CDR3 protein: CASSLGNSGNTIYF
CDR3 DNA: TGCGCCAGCAGCTTGGGCAACTCTGGAAACACCATATATTTT

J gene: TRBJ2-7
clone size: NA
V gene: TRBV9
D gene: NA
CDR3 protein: CASSVEAGPAYEQYF
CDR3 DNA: TGTGCCAGCAGCGTAGAGGCGGGGCCCGCCTACGAGCAGTACTTC

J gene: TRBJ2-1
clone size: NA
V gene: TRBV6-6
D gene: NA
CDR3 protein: CASSTDSRLYNEQFF
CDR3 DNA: TGTGCCAGCAGTACAGACAGCAGGCTCTACAATGAGCAGTTCTTC

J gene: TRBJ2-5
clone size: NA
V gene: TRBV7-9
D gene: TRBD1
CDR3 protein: CASSFGQGGETQYF
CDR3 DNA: TGTGCCAGCAGCTTCGGACAGGGAGGAGAGACCCAGTACTTC